These T cell receptor beta chains were read from a single sample in a study of OX40 agonist ivuxolimab in advanced cancers. Method: immunoSEQ multiplex PCR; TCRdb's copy keeps in-frame clones and lacks some. The table includes tens of thousands of clones, about 86% detected once. Sequenced material: CD4+ or CD8+ T cells sorted from blood, taken in a trial of the OX40 agonist ivuxolimab. Every receptor here comes from an adult with an advanced solid tumor such as melanoma, head and neck, liver or kidney cancer. Both conserved end residues are part of each CDR3. D genes are given only for firm matches. Rows give clone size only sometimes, using once, few, many, or a class for an expanded clone.

TRBJ2-2,NA,NA,TRBV4-2,TGTGCCAGCGGACCTCCCTGGACCCTCACCGGGGAGCTGTTTTTT,CASGPPWTLTGELFF
TRBJ1-1,NA,NA,TRBV5-4,TGTGCCAGCAGCCCAACGGGGGGAAACCCTGAAGCTTTCTTT,CASSPTGGNPEAFF
TRBJ1-1,NA,NA,TRBV5-1,TGCGCCAGCAGCCCTCGGGGGGAGGACAACACTGAAGCTTTCTTT,CASSPRGEDNTEAFF
TRBJ2-1,NA,few,TRBV4-1,TGCGCCAGCGGAGACAGGCGGAATGAGCAGTTCTTC,CASGDRRNEQFF
TRBJ1-2,NA,NA,TRBV10-1,TGCGCAACCTCCCCCCGAGGAGACTATGGCTACACCTTC,CATSPRGDYGYTF
TRBJ2-7,TRBD2,NA,TRBV11-2,TGTGCCAGCAGCTTAGGACCTAGCGGGACCTACGAGCAGTACTTC,CASSLGPSGTYEQYF
TRBJ1-3,NA,NA,TRBV10-1,TGCGCCAGCAGCGCCGGGACGGACCGAAACACCATATATTTT,CASSAGTDRNTIYF
TRBJ1-2,NA,NA,TRBV19,TGTGCCAGTAGTTCGTCCGGGGGAGGCTATGGCTACACCTTC,CASSSSGGGYGYTF
TRBJ1-1,TRBD1,NA,TRBV28,TGTGCCAGCAGTTTATTCACAGGGGGCGTAGGGGAAGCTTTCTTT,CASSLFTGGVGEAFF
TRBJ2-2,NA,NA,TRBV7-2,TGTGCCAGCCGACTAACACTAGGATCCTCCGGGGAGCTGTTTTTT,CASRLTLGSSGELFF
TRBJ2-2,NA,NA,TRBV5-4,TGTGCCAGCAGCTTGGGTGCGGGAACCGGGGAGCTGTTTTTT,CASSLGAGTGELFF
TRBJ1-2,TRBD1,NA,TRBV7-8,TGTGCCAGCAGCGGGGACAGGGTGGTTGGCTACACCTTC,CASSGDRVVGYTF
TRBJ1-4,TRBD1,NA,TRBV18,TGTGCCAGCTCAAGTAACAGGGGACCTAATGAAAAACTGTTTTTT,CASSSNRGPNEKLFF
TRBJ2-4,TRBD1,NA,TRBV15,TGTGCCACCAGCAGAGTCGGGACAGGGAAAAACATTCAGTACTTC,CATSRVGTGKNIQYF
TRBJ1-5,NA,medium-sized,TRBV4-1,TGCGCCAGCAGCCAATCGAGCAATCAGCCCCAGCATTTT,CASSQSSNQPQHF
TRBJ2-1,NA,NA,TRBV5-1,TGCGCCAGCAGCTACCGGGACCCTACCTACAATGAGCAGTTCTTC,CASSYRDPTYNEQFF
TRBJ1-5,NA,NA,TRBV30,TGTGCCTGGAGTGTGGTGGGTGTGAATAGCAATCAGCCCCAGCATTTT,CAWSVVGVNSNQPQHF
TRBJ2-6,NA,once,TRBV5-1,TGCGCCAGCAGCTTGTTGGCAGGCGGAGGGGCCAACGTCCTGACTTTC,CASSLLAGGGANVLTF
TRBJ1-2,NA,NA,TRBV6-5,TGTGCCAGCAGTCCTTATTCCAGGGGTAGCTATGGCTACACCTTC,CASSPYSRGSYGYTF
TRBJ2-6,TRBD1,once,TRBV15,TGTGCCACCACCGGGGACAGCGGCCACTCTGGGGCCAACGTCCTGACTTTC,CATTGDSGHSGANVLTF
TRBJ2-1,TRBD2,NA,TRBV29-1,TGCAGCCTCGCAAGAAGGACTAGCGCTGACAATGAGCAGTTCTTC,CSLARRTSADNEQFF
TRBJ2-7,NA,NA,TRBV19,TGTGCCAGTAGTAACAACAGGGTGACCTACGAGCAGTACTTC,CASSNNRVTYEQYF
TRBJ2-5,NA,once,TRBV18,TGTGCCAGCTCAGCAACAGGGCTAGAGACCCAGTACTTC,CASSATGLETQYF
TRBJ1-4,NA,NA,TRBV7-6,TGTGCCAGCAGCTCCCTGGTGGGGGACGGTGAAAAACTGTTTTTT,CASSSLVGDGEKLFF
TRBJ2-1,TRBD2,NA,TRBV10-3,TGTGCCATCAGTGGGGGACTAGCGGGAGTCGACAATGAGCAGTTCTTC,CAISGGLAGVDNEQFF
TRBJ2-7,NA,once,TRBV10-3,TGTGCCATCAGTGTCGAGGGTTCCTACGAGCAGTACTTC,CAISVEGSYEQYF
TRBJ2-3,NA,NA,TRBV14,TGTGCCAGCAGCCAAGAGTGGGTTCTGGATACGCAGTATTTT,CASSQEWVLDTQYF
TRBJ2-7,TRBD2,NA,TRBV7-6,TGTGCCAGCAGCTTGACTAGCGGGAGCTACGAGCAGTACTTC,CASSLTSGSYEQYF
TRBJ1-3,NA,NA,TRBV19,TGTGCCAGTAGTCGGGGAGAGGGTGCTGGAAACACCATATATTTT,CASSRGEGAGNTIYF
TRBJ1-3,NA,NA,TRBV27,TGTGCCAGCAGGGGGACACTTGAAAACACCATATATTTT,CASRGTLENTIYF
TRBJ2-3,TRBD1,NA,TRBV30,TGTGCCTGGAGTCGCGGACAGGCCACAGATACGCAGTATTTT,CAWSRGQATDTQYF
TRBJ2-1,NA,once,TRBV7-3,TGTGCCAGCAGCTTCGTACGGAATAGTGAGCAGTTCTTC,CASSFVRNSEQFF
TRBJ2-2,TRBD2,NA,TRBV5-4,TGTGCCAGCAGCTTTCGACTAGCGGGAGGTCGAGCCGGGGAGCTGTTTTTT,CASSFRLAGGRAGELFF
TRBJ2-7,TRBD1,NA,TRBV5-1,TGCGCCAGCAGCCCCGCCTTGGAGGACAGGGGGCCATCTCCTGCATACGAGCAGTACTTC,CASSPALEDRGPSPAYEQYF
TRBJ2-1,NA,NA,TRBV27,TGTGCCAGCCGAAGTACGGACCTATACAATGAGCAGTTCTTC,CASRSTDLYNEQFF
TRBJ1-1,TRBD1,NA,TRBV28,TGTGCCAGCAGTTTATCCAGGGGGTTGACTGAAGCTTTCTTT,CASSLSRGLTEAFF
TRBJ2-1,TRBD2,NA,TRBV29-1,TGCAGCGTTAAGTCTCGACTAGCGGGAGACGATGATAGGTTCTTC,CSVKSRLAGDDDRFF
TRBJ1-5,NA,few,TRBV6-1,TGTGCCAGCAGTGAAGTAGGGAGCAATCAGCCCCAGCATTTT,CASSEVGSNQPQHF
TRBJ2-2,NA,NA,TRBV6-6,TGTGCCAGCAGTTCGCCGGGAGCGACTAGGTCCGGGGAGCTGTTTTTT,CASSSPGATRSGELFF
TRBJ2-7,TRBD1,NA,TRBV4-2,TGTGCCAGCAGCCGGACAGGGCGCGAGCAGTACTTC,CASSRTGREQYF
TRBJ1-2,TRBD1,few,TRBV6-1,TGTGCCAGCAGTGAAACGACAGGGGCCCCAATCTATGGCTACACCTTC,CASSETTGAPIYGYTF
TRBJ1-4,NA,NA,TRBV6-1,TGTGCCAGCAGTGGAACAGGACGGCTCACGGAAAAACTGTTTTTT,CASSGTGRLTEKLFF
TRBJ2-7,TRBD2,NA,TRBV27,TGTGCCAGCAGAATGGGACTAGTCTCCTACGAGCAGTACTTC,CASRMGLVSYEQYF
TRBJ1-2,TRBD1,NA,TRBV30,TGTGCCTGGAGTGTCGGGGACAGACACTTCAGGGGCTACACCTTC,CAWSVGDRHFRGYTF
TRBJ1-1,NA,once,TRBV4-2,TGTGCCAGCAGCCAAGGAGAGGTGAACACTGAAGCTTTCTTT,CASSQGEVNTEAFF
TRBJ2-3,TRBD1,NA,TRBV7-2,TGTGCCAGCAGGGAACGGACAGGGACAAGGGATACGCAGTATTTT,CASRERTGTRDTQYF
TRBJ2-3,TRBD2,NA,TRBV7-9,TGTGCCGGGGGACTAGCGGGACCGGTAGATACGCAGTATTTT,CAGGLAGPVDTQYF
TRBJ2-3,TRBD2,NA,TRBV30,TGTGCCTGGAGGGCCATAGCGGGAGCTATAGATACGCAGTATTTT,CAWRAIAGAIDTQYF
TRBJ2-3,NA,NA,TRBV19,TGTGCCAGTAGCCCGCGGGCAGGCACAGATACGCAGTATTTT,CASSPRAGTDTQYF
TRBJ1-1,NA,NA,TRBV4-1,TGCGCCAGCAGCCACTCCCTTGACAGAATGAACACTGAAGCTTTCTTT,CASSHSLDRMNTEAFF
TRBJ1-1,TRBD1,once,TRBV6-5,TGTGCCAGCAGCCGGACAGGACAAGGTACTGAAGCTTTCTTT,CASSRTGQGTEAFF
TRBJ2-2,NA,NA,TRBV5-5,TGTGCCAGCAGCCCCGGGACTCTTCGGGGCGGGGAGCTGTTTTTT,CASSPGTLRGGELFF
TRBJ1-4,NA,once,TRBV4-1,TGCGCCAGCAGCCAAGACCTAGCAAGTCAAAATGAAAAACTGTTTTTT,CASSQDLASQNEKLFF